These 22 T cell receptor beta chains share one sample of origin, sequenced in a study of shared clonotypes between healthy human individuals. This table comes from immunoSEQ multiplex PCR, and its TCRdb copy is limited to in-frame clones, with some not included. This sample has roughly 2.2 million clones, with over 90% found just once. The sample taken for sequencing was naive CD4+ T cells from PBMCs. The subset here: CD45RA+ positively selected. These receptors were obtained from a man aged 18 to 35 in good health. Some clones in this sample may be carry-over from other donors' samples.

The chain uses TRBV28 and TRBJ2-5, with a possible D match to TRBD1 (6 bases). The V end lost 2 bases, the J end lost 1 base, and 11 bases lay between the germline ends. The germline V gene has CDR1 MDHEN and CDR2 SYDVKM. CDR3 size: 15 residues. The CDR3 spells CASSLNQGPQETQYF. The CDR3 DNA reads as TGTGCCAGCAGTTTAAATCAGGGGCCCCAAGAGACCCAGTACTTC.

The rearrangement uses TRBV28 and TRBJ1-4; TRBD1 aligns across 10 bases. V lost 5 bases and J lost 6; bases outside the gene matches: 6. Germline CDR1 reads MDHEN; CDR2 reads SYDVKM. The CDR3 consists of 15 residues. The CDR3 sequence is CASSPSGTGDEKLFF. The CDR3 DNA sequence: TGTGCCAGCAGTCCCTCGGGGACAGGGGATGAAAAACTGTTTTTT. Based on the CDR3 plus reference TRBV28 and TRBJ1-4, the full variable domain is DVKVTQSSRYLVKRTGEKVFLECVQDMDHENMFWYRQDPGLGLRLIYFSYDVKMKEKGDIPEGYSVSREKKERFSLILESASTNQTSMYLCASSPSGTGDEKLFFGSGTQLSVL.

V is TRBV18 and J is TRBJ2-1, with D hard to call. Germline CDR1 reads KGHSH; CDR2 reads LQKENI. This CDR3 has 15 amino acids. V was cut by 1 base and J by 2 bases, with 9 bases left in between. The CDR3 DNA is TGTGCCAGCTCACCACAGGACGGAGCCTACAATGAGCAGTTCTTC. This encodes CASSPQDGAYNEQFF.

This chain links TRBV19 with TRBJ2-1; 9 positions agree with TRBD1. CDR3 length equals 16 residues. The V gene end was trimmed by 3 bases and the J gene end by 9 bases; junction bases not matched to a gene: 12. Germline lookup yields CDR1 LNHDA and CDR2 SQIVND (reference sequence). CDR3 sequence: CASSISGTGLFGEQFF. The CDR3 DNA reads TGTGCCAGTAGTATCTCCGGGACAGGGTTATTCGGTGAGCAGTTCTTC.

The chain employs TRBV5-1 and TRBJ2-1; D is tentatively TRBD1 or TRBD2 (6 bases each). This CDR3 has 13 residues. Germline assignment: CDR1 SGHRS and CDR2 YFSETQ. Trimming left V 0 bases short and J 9 bases short, with 10 bases between. The CDR3 sequence: CASSLAGAGEQFF. The CDR3 DNA is TGCGCCAGCAGCTTGGCGGGGGCCGGTGAGCAGTTCTTC.

The rearrangement joins TRBV4-3 to TRBJ1-2; D might be TRBD1 (6 bases). Between the trimmed V and J ends, which lost 2 bases and 4 bases, there was a span of 8 bases. This CDR3 is 13 amino acids long. CDR1 is LGHNA and CDR2 is YSLEER in the germline V gene. CDR3 in DNA: TGCGCCAGCAGCCAAACGGACAGCTATGGCTACACCTTC. This sequence encodes CASSQTDSYGYTF.

The rearrangement joins TRBV19 to TRBJ2-4, with unresolved D. V lost 2 bases, J lost 11 bases, and 19 bases lay in between. The CDR3 has 15 amino acids. Germline CDR1 and CDR2: LNHDA and SQIVND (reference sequence). DNA for the CDR3: TGTGCCAGTAGTATATCTTCTTCGGCTGGCGGCCTTCAGTACTTC. As protein: CASSISSSAGGLQYF.

The chain combines TRBV2 with TRBJ1-2; weak D call: TRBD1 (5 bases). Germline-derived CDR1 and CDR2 are SNHLY and FYNNEI. Trimming cost V 1 base and J 8 bases, with 11 bases left between them. The CDR3 contains 13 residues. The CDR3 bases are TGTGCCAGCAGTGAAGGTAGTGGGGACGGCTACACCTTC. This sequence encodes CASSEGSGDGYTF.

J is TRBJ2-1 and V is TRBV19; no reliable D call. With 1 base removed from V and 6 bases from J, the gap between germline ends came to 19 bases. The V gene's germline CDR1 is LNHDA and CDR2 SQIVND (reference sequence). The length of the CDR3 is 17 residues. In DNA form, the CDR3 reads TGTGCCAGTAGTATAGTCGCTCGGAGTCCTCCAACCAATGAGCAGTTCTTC. This encodes CASSIVARSPPTNEQFF.

CDR3 residues: CASSEATQLQPQHF. As DNA, the CDR3 is TGTGCCAGCAGTGAAGCGACGCAGCTTCAGCCCCAGCATTTT. The chain uses TRBV2 and TRBJ1-5; D unresolved. The CDR3 length is 14 residues. Germline V CDR1 and CDR2: SNHLY, FYNNEI. V lost 0 bases and J 6 bases, leaving 9 bases between the germline ends. Combining the CDR3 with reference TRBV2 and TRBJ1-5 gives the whole variable domain EPEVTQTPSHQVTQMGQEVILRCVPISNHLYFYWYRQILGQKVEFLVSFYNNEISEKSEIFDDQFSVERPDGSNFTLKIRSTKLEDSAMYFCASSEATQLQPQHFGDGTRLSIL.

About this clone itself: Distinct nucleotide sequences in the sample also encode this CDR3. J is TRBJ2-7 and V is TRBV28; D is ambiguous. The CDR3 length is 11 residues. Trimming removed 3 bases from V and 3 bases from J, with 3 bases in between. Per germline, CDR1 MDHEN and CDR2 SYDVKM. CDR3 sequence: CASSFVYEQYF. CDR3 coding DNA: TGTGCCAGCAGTTTCGTCTACGAGCAGTACTTC.

This clone was found once. This rearrangement joins TRBV6-6 to TRBJ2-7; TRBD1 aligns across 7 bases. The junction had 7 bases not matched to a gene; V was cut back by 2 bases and J by 0 bases. The CDR3 is 16 amino acids. Germline assignment: CDR1 MNHNY and CDR2 SVGAGI (reference sequence). CDR3 region: CASSYPGTASSYEQYF. CDR3 coding DNA: TGTGCCAGCAGTTACCCAGGGACAGCCAGCTCCTACGAGCAGTACTTC.

The chain carries TRBV6-6 and TRBJ2-1, with 13 bases that match TRBD2. Germline lookup yields CDR1 MNHNY and CDR2 SVGAGI (reference sequence). The CDR3 is 16 amino acids. The trim removed 4 bases at V and 7 bases at J, leaving 7 bases unmatched. In nucleotides, the CDR3 is TGTGCCAGCAGTTCCGAGGGACTAGCGGGAAGGAATGAGCAGTTCTTC. Its translation: CASSSEGLAGRNEQFF.

The J gene is TRBJ1-1, the V gene TRBV6-5; 9 nucleotides match TRBD1. Looked up from germline, CDR1 is MNHEY and CDR2 is SVGAGI. After removal of 4 bases from V and 4 bases from J, the junction contained 1 base not matched to a gene. This CDR3 region has 13 residues. CDR3 in DNA: TGTGCCAGCAGTTGGACAGGGGCCACTGAAGCTTTCTTT. It encodes CASSWTGATEAFF.

J is TRBJ2-2 and V is TRBV4-2; 11 bases align to TRBD1. The V gene's germline CDR1 is LGHNA and CDR2 YNFKEQ. The V segment lost 2 bases and the J segment 7 bases; nucleotides outside the gene matches: 9. CDR3 length: 17 amino acids. The CDR3, as DNA: TGTGCCAGCAGCCAACCGAGGGGACAGGGGGTGGTCGGGGAGCTGTTTTTT. Its protein is CASSQPRGQGVVGELFF.

The V gene is TRBV7-2, the J gene TRBJ2-7; TRBD2 matches at 10 bases. The germline V gene has CDR1 SGHTA and CDR2 FQGNSA. V trimming: 6 bases; J trimming: 3 bases; junction bases outside the gene matches: 5. This CDR3 region has 14 residues. In DNA, the CDR3 is TGTGCCAGCAGGTCGAGCGGGAGGGGCTACGAGCAGTACTTC. Translation: CASRSSGRGYEQYF.

The chain employs TRBV19 and TRBJ1-5, with no clear D. Germline CDR1 reads LNHDA; CDR2 reads SQIVND (reference sequence). The V end was cut by 0 bases, the J end by 4 bases, with 13 bases between. This CDR3 has 16 amino acids. CDR3 amino acids: CASSIDPGFRNQPQHF. Here the CDR3 DNA reads TGTGCCAGTAGTATAGATCCCGGGTTTAGAAATCAGCCCCAGCATTTT.

This chain uses TRBV19 with TRBJ2-6; D may be TRBD1 (5 bases). V was shortened by 7 bases and J by 0 bases, with 10 bases between the two germline ends. Germline loops: CDR1 LNHDA, CDR2 SQIVND (reference sequence). The CDR3 sequence is 15 residues long. CDR3 DNA sequence: TGTGCCAGTAAAAGGGGTTCCTCTGGGGCCAACGTCCTGACTTTC. Translated: CASKRGSSGANVLTF.

This chain connects TRBV15 to TRBJ2-2; D not certain. The CDR3 extends over 13 amino acids. Germline CDR1 and CDR2: LNHNV and YYDKDF (reference sequence). V gave up 3 bases and J gave up 4 bases, with 6 bases separating them. This CDR3 is CATSSRLTGELFF. The CDR3 DNA follows: TGTGCCACCAGCAGCCGCCTCACCGGGGAGCTGTTTTTT.

In its sample, this clone was seen once. J is TRBJ1-2 and V is TRBV2; weak D call: TRBD1 (6 bases). V lost 5 bases to trimming and J lost 0 bases, with 13 bases between them. This CDR3 has 15 residues. Germline CDR1 and CDR2: SNHLY and FYNNEI. Here the CDR3 reads CASSKGGTTNYGYTF. In DNA form, the CDR3 reads TGTGCCAGCAGTAAGGGGGGGACTACTAACTATGGCTACACCTTC.

In the case of this clone: Other DNA sequences in this sample translate to the same CDR3. The chain uses TRBV5-6 and TRBJ2-7; TRBD2 is a possible D gene (5 bases). The CDR3 consists of 13 residues. The V gene's germline CDR1 is SGHDT and CDR2 YYEEEE. V was shortened by 2 bases and J by 4 bases, with 10 bases between the two germline ends. The CDR3 region is CASSFAGGYEQYF. The CDR3 coding sequence is TGTGCCAGCAGCTTCGCGGGCGGGTACGAGCAGTACTTC.

V and J are TRBV5-5 and TRBJ2-2; D gene uncertain. Germline-derived CDR1 and CDR2 are SGHKS and YYEKEE (reference sequence). The CDR3 consists of 15 residues. Trimming removed 1 base at V and 1 base at J, with 8 bases between. CDR3 in DNA: TGTGCCAGCAGCTTGACCTCCAGGAACACCGGGGAGCTGTTTTTT. The encoded protein is CASSLTSRNTGELFF.